This T cell receptor beta chain appears in the sequencing data of a study of T cell responses to AZD1222 COVID-19 vaccine. Germline CDR1 and CDR2: SGHTA and FQGTGA. The CDR3 runs to 15 residues. Between the trimmed V and J ends, which lost 5 bases and 0 bases, there was a span of 13 bases. Regarding the study as a whole: Spike-specific TCR breadth and depth went up after people got two AZD1222 doses. Mostly white British, mostly female donors; authors suggested clonal diversity may be underestimated.

For this clone: Its antigen is currently unknown.

This table comes from immunoSEQ multiplex PCR, and its TCRdb copy is limited to in-frame clones, with some not included. The sample lists about 130,000 clones; roughly 92% were seen once. Material: peripheral blood, obtained on day 0 of AZD1222 vaccination. The J gene is TRBJ1-1, the V gene TRBV7-3; D is ambiguous. The sequence was collected from an adult in good health. CDR3 nucleotides: TGTGCCAGCAGCGTGGAGACCTCCATGAACACTGAAGCTTTCTTT. It codes for CASSVETSMNTEAFF.